This is a list of T cell receptor beta chains from one sample in a study of blood T cell repertoires in COVID-19. Profiling relied on immunoSEQ multiplex PCR, and the TCRdb table lists in-frame clones only, not all of them. In the table there are approximately 99,000 clones, about three quarters of which are singletons. The sequenced sample was peripheral blood. Source of these receptors: a woman in her 40s with acute or convalescent COVID-19. CDR3s leave out the opening cysteine and the closing phenylalanine or tryptophan.

V gene: TRBV28
CDR3 protein: ASSSHGTREAGNTIY

V gene: TRBV30
CDR3 protein: AWTGGRTTEAF

V gene: TRBV30
CDR3 protein: ASDREVPTGELF

V gene: TRBV6-5
CDR3 protein: ASSLLENEQF

V gene: TRBV28
CDR3 protein: ASNRSTYSGNTIY

V gene: TRBV27
CDR3 protein: ASRFGQGLGGYT

V gene: TRBV19
CDR3 protein: ASNSGQGEKLF

V gene: TRBV7-2
CDR3 protein: ASSSPAWRATDTQY

V gene: TRBV7-3
CDR3 protein: ASSLGPSGGFNEQF

V gene: TRBV2
CDR3 protein: ASSDAGRYEKLF

V gene: TRBV7-9
CDR3 protein: ASSSPSGGGETQY

V gene: TRBV18
CDR3 protein: ASSQSEGRVNGYT

V gene: TRBV7-8
CDR3 protein: ASSFGTGEVYNEQF

V gene: TRBV6-5
CDR3 protein: AGRQGAWDEQF

V gene: TRBV6-2/TRBV6-3
CDR3 protein: ASSYYGGDQPQH

V gene: TRBV15
CDR3 protein: ATSPFSGEFWGTQY

V gene: TRBV28
CDR3 protein: ASSPTYRGAGNTIY

V gene: TRBV12-5
CDR3 protein: ASGFFEASTDTQY

V gene: TRBV6-1
CDR3 protein: ASSEAGGQPQH

V gene: TRBV18
CDR3 protein: ASSPMAGETQY

V gene: TRBV10-3
CDR3 protein: AISESTGGAYEQY

V gene: TRBV11-2
CDR3 protein: ASSARLNSYEQY

V gene: TRBV6-2/TRBV6-3
CDR3 protein: ASSYLTDVLSGANVLT

V gene: TRBV15
CDR3 protein: ATSRDRGSDGYT

V gene: TRBV4-2
CDR3 protein: ASSQEGDRGPNEQF

V gene: TRBV24-1
CDR3 protein: ATQYYDGELF

V gene: TRBV3-1/TRBV3-2
CDR3 protein: ASSQVGSGSYNSPLH

V gene: TRBV28
CDR3 protein: ASSDRQGGNEKLF

V gene: TRBV7-3
CDR3 protein: ASSQFEGDNEQF

V gene: TRBV13
CDR3 protein: ASSLEFADTIY

V gene: TRBV5-1
CDR3 protein: ASSLRAGEGQETQY

V gene: TRBV19
CDR3 protein: ASSINRGQGQPQH

V gene: TRBV3-1/TRBV3-2
CDR3 protein: ASSPSGGGYGYT

V gene: TRBV16
CDR3 protein: ASSQRQGGTEAF

V gene: TRBV5-1
CDR3 protein: ASSINTGTGLTDTQY

V gene: TRBV5-1
CDR3 protein: ASSSGTSGIQETQY

V gene: TRBV3-1/TRBV3-2
CDR3 protein: ASSQVGGPLH

V gene: TRBV5-1
CDR3 protein: ASSLWGSSSNEQF

V gene: TRBV5-1
CDR3 protein: ASSPSGNTGELF

V gene: TRBV7-8
CDR3 protein: ASSSAWGRDGEKLF

V gene: TRBV15
CDR3 protein: ATSSGSQGKLF

V gene: TRBV6-6
CDR3 protein: ASSQGAGAPGEQF

V gene: TRBV7-9
CDR3 protein: ASSLAGLVQNSPLH

V gene: TRBV6-2/TRBV6-3
CDR3 protein: ASSSVLAAGETQY

V gene: TRBV2
CDR3 protein: ASSVGGSGEKLF

V gene: TRBV5-4
CDR3 protein: ASSLAGGPQETQY

V gene: TRBV7-3
CDR3 protein: ASSLRASGGETQY

V gene: TRBV9
CDR3 protein: ASSSGRGQETQY

V gene: TRBV19
CDR3 protein: ASSISGGSGNTIY

V gene: TRBV4-1
CDR3 protein: ASSPRDLFNQPQH

V gene: TRBV5-4
CDR3 protein: AGGTSGSSYNEQF